This TCR beta chain was sequenced during a study of shared clonotypes between healthy human individuals. Findings and limits, study-wide: Among a handful of donors, about 5% of naive CD4 clonotypes were found in common. The small donor group covered limited genetic and exposure diversity. In contrast to clonotypes shared by all four donors, non-shared clonotypes had lower generation probabilities. Memory subsets had estimated richness that was generally smaller than that of naive subsets.

CDR3 length: 17 amino acids. CDR1 is MDHEN and CDR2 is SYDVKM in the germline V gene. After removal of 6 bases from V and 0 bases from J, the junction contained 10 bases not matched to a gene. The data were produced by immunoSEQ multiplex PCR, yet TCRdb's version contains in-frame clones alone and is incomplete. The table lists about 1.4 million clones, over 95% of them singletons. On this clone: Its specificity is unknown.

The sequenced material came from naive CD4+ T cells sorted from blood. As to subset: CD45RA+ positively selected. This sequence was found in a man aged 30 to 45 in good health. V usage is TRBV28 and J usage is TRBJ2-7; 11 nucleotides agree with TRBD2. CDR3 DNA: TGTGCCAGCAGACCGGGACTAGCGGCAATATACTCCTACGAGCAGTACTTC. Encoded protein: CASRPGLAAIYSYEQYF.